Listed below are T cell receptor beta chains from one sample, sequenced in a study of blood T cell repertoires in COVID-19. Profiled with immunoSEQ multiplex PCR; TCRdb holds only in-frame clones, not every one. The sample records 250,000 to 350,000 clones, roughly 85% being singletons. The material sequenced was peripheral blood. The receptors come from a woman in her twenties or thirties with active or convalescent COVID-19. CDR3s include the opening cysteine and the closing phenylalanine or tryptophan. D genes are given only for firm matches. Expanded clones get a size class; other rows say once, few or many, or leave the size out.

>TRBJ2-7|-|-|TRBV7-2
TGTGCCAGCAGCTTAAACGGGGGGCTTGGAGGGTACGAGCAGTACTTC
CASSLNGGLGGYEQYF
>TRBJ1-2|TRBD1|-|TRBV29-1
TGCAGCGTTGAAGGGGGGACAGGGTATGGCTACACCTTC
CSVEGGTGYGYTF
>TRBJ2-1|-|-|TRBV19
TGTGCCAGTAGTATAAGCCCCACTACACTGAATGAGCAGTTCTTC
CASSISPTTLNEQFF
>TRBJ2-3|TRBD1|-|TRBV2
TGTGCCAGCAGTACCGACAGGGCGTTACTAAATTTT
CASSTDRALLNF
>TRBJ2-2|TRBD2|-|TRBV9
TGTGCCAGCAGCCCGAGCGGGGTCGGGGAGCTGTTTTTT
CASSPSGVGELFF
>TRBJ2-5|TRBD1|-|TRBV2
TGTGCCAGCAGTGCCTCCTACCCGGGACAGGGGGCAGAGACCCAGTACTTC
CASSASYPGQGAETQYF
>TRBJ1-1|-|-|TRBV7-9
TGTGCCAGCAGCTTCCCCCGACAGATCGCTGAAGCTTTCTTT
CASSFPRQIAEAFF
>TRBJ1-1|TRBD1|-|TRBV9
TGTGCCAGCAGCGCAATCCCCGTTATGGCAGGGGGCTTGACTGAAGCTTTCTTT
CASSAIPVMAGGLTEAFF
>TRBJ2-5|-|-|TRBV4-2
TGTGCCAGCAGCCCCACGCCGAGGGAGACCCAGTACTTC
CASSPTPRETQYF
>TRBJ1-5|-|-|TRBV3-1/TRBV3-2
TGTGCCAGCAGCCAAGATCGAGGCAGGGAATTCGGGAGCAATCAGCCCCAGCATTTT
CASSQDRGREFGSNQPQHF
>TRBJ2-7|-|-|TRBV7-2
TGTGCCAGCAGCTTAGGATTCAGGGACGAGCAGTACTTC
CASSLGFRDEQYF
>TRBJ2-7|-|-|TRBV15
TGTGCCACCAGCAGAGACAGTCCCTCCTACGAGCAGTACTTC
CATSRDSPSYEQYF
>TRBJ2-3|TRBD2|once|TRBV2
TGTGCCAGCAGCCTAAGCGGGGGCCCCCGCACAGATACGCAGTATTTT
CASSLSGGPRTDTQYF
>TRBJ2-3|-|once|TRBV28
TGTGCCACCTTTACCGGGGGAGAGGGAGATACGCAGTATTTT
CATFTGGEGDTQYF
>TRBJ1-1|-|-|TRBV15
TGTGCCACCAGCAGAGATCAATCAGGGAACACTGAAGCTTTCTTT
CATSRDQSGNTEAFF
>TRBJ1-1|-|-|TRBV6-2/TRBV6-3
TGTGCCAGCAGCCTGGGGGCAGATAACGAGGCTGAAGCTTTCTTT
CASSLGADNEAEAFF
>TRBJ2-6|-|-|TRBV7-2
TGTGCCAGCAGCTTAGTAGCAGGGGACCCTGGGGCCAACGTCCTGACTTTC
CASSLVAGDPGANVLTF
>TRBJ2-2|TRBD2|-|TRBV7-9
TGTGCCAGCAGCTATAGCGGGGGCCTGAACACCGGGGAGCTGTTTTTT
CASSYSGGLNTGELFF
>TRBJ1-2|TRBD1|-|TRBV10-3
TGTGCCATCAGTGAGTCAGGGGACAGGGCGTACTATGGCTACACCTTC
CAISESGDRAYYGYTF
>TRBJ1-1|-|-|TRBV27
TGTGCCAGCACCGCCGGGGCTGAAGCTTTCTTT
CASTAGAEAFF
>TRBJ1-1|-|once|TRBV7-2
TGTGCCAGCAGCTTATTTTTGGGCAGAGTCGCTGAAGCTTTCTTT
CASSLFLGRVAEAFF
>TRBJ1-5|TRBD1|once|TRBV5-5
TGTGCCAGCAGCTCCGGGACAGGGGTTCGAGTGTTAAATCAGCCCCAGCATTTT
CASSSGTGVRVLNQPQHF
>TRBJ2-5|-|-|TRBV7-3
TGTGCCAGCAGCTCATCCCCACGTGGAGAAGGAGAGACCCAGTACTTC
CASSSSPRGEGETQYF
>TRBJ1-2|TRBD1|-|TRBV30
TGTGCCTGGAGTGTAAGAATTGGGACAGCAGGCTACACCTTC
CAWSVRIGTAGYTF
>TRBJ1-2|-|-|TRBV9
TGTGCCAGCGGCGAGCGGGAGGGCTACACCTTC
CASGEREGYTF
>TRBJ1-1|-|-|TRBV25-1
TGTGCCAGCAGTGACTCTATACAGGGTGGCACTGAAGCTTTCTTT
CASSDSIQGGTEAFF
>TRBJ2-7|-|-|TRBV19
TGTGCCAGTAGTCTCCTACTATCAACCGTCTACGAGCAGTACTTC
CASSLLLSTVYEQYF
>TRBJ1-3|TRBD1|-|TRBV5-6
TGTGCCAGCAGGCCGAGGGGGCGAGGAAACACCATATATTTT
CASRPRGRGNTIYF
>TRBJ2-5|-|-|TRBV6-2/TRBV6-3
TGTGCCAGCAGTTACGTGGCAACAGTACAAGAGACCCAGTACTTC
CASSYVATVQETQYF
>TRBJ2-3|-|-|TRBV6-5
TGTGCCAGCCGGGACGACAGGGATACGCAGTATTTT
CASRDDRDTQYF
>TRBJ1-3|-|-|TRBV18
TGTGCCAGCTCACCACCGGCGCGGGGAGTCGGTGGAAACACCATATATTTT
CASSPPARGVGGNTIYF
>TRBJ2-1|-|-|TRBV19
TGTGCCAGTAGTCGACACCATCAACAGGGAAATGAGCAGTTCTTC
CASSRHHQQGNEQFF
>TRBJ2-5|-|-|TRBV11-1
TGTGCCAGCAGCCGACAACCACAAGAGACCCAGTACTTC
CASSRQPQETQYF
>TRBJ2-5|-|-|TRBV6-5
TGTGCCAGCACGACTGTGGAGACCCAGTACTTC
CASTTVETQYF
>TRBJ1-5|TRBD1|-|TRBV18
TGTGCCAGCTCACTATCCAGTGGGACAGGCCAAAATCAGCCCCAGCATTTT
CASSLSSGTGQNQPQHF
>TRBJ2-1|TRBD2|-|TRBV9
TGTGCCAGCAGCTTAGTTCTAGCGGCCTCAAGGAATGAGCAGTTCTTC
CASSLVLAASRNEQFF
>TRBJ2-1|TRBD2|-|TRBV28
TGTGCCAGCAGTTCCATTAGCGGGGGGGTTTACAATGAGCAGTTCTTC
CASSSISGGVYNEQFF
>TRBJ2-3|TRBD2|-|TRBV7-9
TGTGCCAGCAGCTCGAGCGGGGGCAACACAGATACGCAGTATTTT
CASSSSGGNTDTQYF
>TRBJ1-2|TRBD1|-|TRBV9
TGTGCCAGCAACATGGGCGGACAGGACTATGGCTACACCTTC
CASNMGGQDYGYTF
>TRBJ1-2|TRBD1|-|TRBV30
TGTGCCTGGAGGAGCGGGGACAGGGCCTCTTCCCTAGGCTACACCTTC
CAWRSGDRASSLGYTF
>TRBJ2-3|TRBD2|-|TRBV19
TGTGCCAGTAGTAAGTCTGGCGTTAGCGGGGGCTCCACAGATACGCAGTATTTT
CASSKSGVSGGSTDTQYF
>TRBJ2-5|TRBD1|-|TRBV2
TGTGCCAGCAGTTCACAGGGGGCGGGAGAGACCCAGTACTTC
CASSSQGAGETQYF
>TRBJ1-2|-|-|TRBV6-5
TGTGCCAGCAGTAAGGACAGTTATCGCTACACCTTC
CASSKDSYRYTF
>TRBJ1-2|-|-|TRBV7-2
TGTGCCAGCAGCTCCCGGGGAGGGGCGGGCTATGGCTACACCTTC
CASSSRGGAGYGYTF
>TRBJ1-6|TRBD1|-|TRBV7-2
TGTGCCAGCACCAAGCCCTCTACCCAGGGGGACTATAATTCACCCCTCCACTTT
CASTKPSTQGDYNSPLHF